The next 8 T cell receptor beta chains were all read from a single sample in a study of T cell repertoires in cytomegalovirus infection. TCRdb re-derived calls from the reads in MiXCR, one entry per CDR3 protein. The sample carries about 310,000 distinct CDR3 sequences, about 25% recorded once. No antigen has been identified for these receptors. This material consisted of cultured PBMCs, taken from culture after CMV antigen stimulation. All receptors come from a human donor in good health (CMV status not recorded). Some clones in this sample may be carry-over from other donors' samples.

This clonotype was found many times. This chain connects TRBV6-2 or TRBV6-3 to TRBJ2-1; no clear D. The CDR3 is made up of 15 amino acids. The V gene lost 2 bases and the J gene lost 7 bases, with 15 bases spanning the gap. The germline V gene has CDR1 MNHEY and CDR2 SVGEGT. The CDR3 DNA sequence: TGTGCCAGCAGTTACCCCGCGTGGGCCACGAATGAGCAGTTCTTC. This sequence encodes CASSYPAWATNEQFF.

CDR3: CASSLNTDNSPLHF. For the CDR3, the DNA is TGTGCCAGCAGCTTAAACACCGATAATTCACCCCTCCACTTT. V usage is TRBV7-9 and J usage is TRBJ1-6; D gene uncertain. V lost 2 bases, J lost 5 bases, and 7 bases lay in between. Germline V gives CDR1 SEHNR, CDR2 FQNEAQ (reference sequence). The CDR3 extends over 14 amino acids.

This clonotype was observed many times. The rearrangement joins TRBV7-2 to TRBJ2-1; 10 nucleotides agree with TRBD2. The length of the CDR3 is 17 residues. CDR1 SGHTA and CDR2 FQGNSA come from the germline V gene. The trim removed 3 bases at V and 9 bases at J, leaving 14 bases unmatched. The CDR3 nucleotides are TGTGCCAGCAGCTTCGCGGATGAAGCGGGAGGGCAAGGTGAGCAGTTCTTC. Translation gives CASSFADEAGGQGEQFF.

V and J are TRBV7-6 and TRBJ2-1; 13 bases align to TRBD2. The germline CDR1 and CDR2 sequences are SGHVS and FNYEAQ. V lost 5 bases and J lost 4; bases outside the gene matches: 8. This CDR3 is built from 17 residues. CDR3 DNA sequence: TGTGCCAGCAGCCGCGGGGGACTAGCGGGAAGATACAATGAGCAGTTCTTC. It translates to CASSRGGLAGRYNEQFF.

The table lists this clonotype with many counts. CDR3 residues: CASSLAGGNSYNEQFF. Here the CDR3 DNA reads TGTGCCAGCAGTCTAGCGGGAGGAAACTCCTACAATGAGCAGTTCTTC. This chain connects TRBV28 to TRBJ2-1, with 11 bases identical to TRBD2. J lost 0 bases, V lost 5 bases, and 3 bases had no gene match. The length of the CDR3 is 16 residues. The germline CDR1 and CDR2 sequences are MDHEN and SYDVKM.

This clonotype was detected a few times. The V gene is TRBV29-1, the J gene TRBJ2-7; D is undetermined. The CDR3 sequence is 13 residues long. Trimming took 5 bases from V and 0 from J, leaving 11 bases between them. Germline CDR1 is SQVTM and CDR2 is ANQGSEA. CDR3 amino acids: CSVPSSSSYEQYF. CDR3 nucleotide sequence: TGCAGCGTTCCGTCTAGTTCCTCCTACGAGCAGTACTTC.

The genes are TRBV5-5 and TRBJ2-1; 7 bases are shared with TRBD1. Germline CDR1 reads SGHKS; CDR2 reads YYEKEE (reference sequence). This CDR3 contains 17 residues. Trimming removed 3 bases from V and 3 bases from J; junction bases left unmatched: 12. CDR3 nucleotide sequence: TGTGCCAGCAGCTCCTCAACAGGGGTCACGAGCTACAATGAGCAGTTCTTC. This sequence encodes CASSSSTGVTSYNEQFF.

The V call is TRBV11-2, the J call TRBJ2-1; no definite D call. The germline CDR1 and CDR2 sequences are SGHAT and FQNNGV. The CDR3 loop spans 17 amino acids. V was pared by 0 bases and J by 6 bases, with 18 bases between. The CDR3 here is CASSLDFSWSLGNEQFF. CDR3 bases: TGTGCCAGCAGCTTAGACTTTTCGTGGTCTCTAGGCAATGAGCAGTTCTTC.